Reported below is one T cell receptor (beta chain). Its specificity is not known. CDR3 size: 15 residues. Germline CDR1 reads SGHNT; CDR2 reads YENEEA. With 1 base removed from V and 3 bases from J, the gap between germline ends came to 9 bases. Repertoires were generated with immunoSEQ multiplex PCR, while TCRdb's copy carries only in-frame clones and drops some. The profile shows 80,000 to 100,000 clones, roughly 91% of them singletons. The data derive from a study of PD-1 blockade in classical Hodgkin lymphoma. General study findings and limits: CD4+ TCR diversity rose significantly by C4D1, and CD8+ TCR diversity did not. Complete responders had baseline diversity similar to newly diagnosed patients. Healthy donors reportedly exceeded newly diagnosed patients in baseline TCR diversity.

Documented time point: cycle 4 day 1 (C4D1), after six to seven weeks of nivolumab. Brentuximab vedotin exposure varied among the patients, all of whom had relapsed after autologous stem cell transplantation. The study recorded best responses of complete response, partial response or progressive disease. This TCR came from a human donor with classical Hodgkin lymphoma. The source material was peripheral blood mononuclear cells (PBMCs), sampled before the fourth cycle of nivolumab. The genes are TRBV11-3 and TRBJ2-2; no firm D call. The CDR3 nucleotides read TGTGCCAGCAGCTTAGGACCGACCCACACCGGGGAGCTGTTTTTT. The encoded protein is CASSLGPTHTGELFF.